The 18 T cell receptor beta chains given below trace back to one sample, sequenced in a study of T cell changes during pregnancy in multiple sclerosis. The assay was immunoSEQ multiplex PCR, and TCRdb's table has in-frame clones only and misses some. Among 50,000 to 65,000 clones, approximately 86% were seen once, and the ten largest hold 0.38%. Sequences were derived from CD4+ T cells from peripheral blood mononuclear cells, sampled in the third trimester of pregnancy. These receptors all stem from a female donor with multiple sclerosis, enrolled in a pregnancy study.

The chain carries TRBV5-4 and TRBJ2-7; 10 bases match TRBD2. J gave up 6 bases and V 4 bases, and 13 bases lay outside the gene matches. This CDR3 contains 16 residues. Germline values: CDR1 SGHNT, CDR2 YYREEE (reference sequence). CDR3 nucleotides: TGTGCCAGCAGCGGGGGGGCTAGCGGGAGTTCTCTCGAGCAGTACTTC. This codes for CASSGGASGSSLEQYF.

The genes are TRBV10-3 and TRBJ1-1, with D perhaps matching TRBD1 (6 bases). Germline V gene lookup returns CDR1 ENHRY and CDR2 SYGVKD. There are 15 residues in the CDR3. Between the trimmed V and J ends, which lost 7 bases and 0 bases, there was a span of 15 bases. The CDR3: CAIKGGGPMNTEAFF. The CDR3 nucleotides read TGTGCCATCAAAGGGGGTGGTCCCATGAACACTGAAGCTTTCTTT.

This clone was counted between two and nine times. CDR3 nucleotides: TGTGCCATCCTGCCTACGACTCCCACGGGAGAAGCTTTCTTT. Translating it yields CAILPTTPTGEAFF. This rearrangement joins TRBV19 to TRBJ1-1, with D unclear. The germline CDR1 and CDR2 sequences are LNHDA and SQIVND (reference sequence). CDR3 length: 14 amino acids. Trimming stripped 10 bases from V and 8 bases from J, with 23 bases between.

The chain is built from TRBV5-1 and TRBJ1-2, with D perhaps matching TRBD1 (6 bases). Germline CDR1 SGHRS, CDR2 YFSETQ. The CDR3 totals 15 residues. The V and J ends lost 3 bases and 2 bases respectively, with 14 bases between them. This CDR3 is CASSSEGGANYGYTF. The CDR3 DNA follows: TGCGCCAGCAGCTCGGAGGGGGGGGCGAACTATGGCTACACCTTC.

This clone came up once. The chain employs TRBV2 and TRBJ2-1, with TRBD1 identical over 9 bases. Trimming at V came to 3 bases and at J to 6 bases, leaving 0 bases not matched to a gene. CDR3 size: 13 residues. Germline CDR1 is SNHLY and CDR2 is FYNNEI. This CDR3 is CASSETGGNEQFF. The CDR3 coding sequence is TGTGCCAGCAGTGAGACAGGGGGCAATGAGCAGTTCTTC.

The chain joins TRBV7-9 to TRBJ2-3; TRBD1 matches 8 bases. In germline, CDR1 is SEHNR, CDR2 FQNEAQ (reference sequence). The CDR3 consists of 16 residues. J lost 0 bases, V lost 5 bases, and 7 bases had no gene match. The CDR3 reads CASSPDRGPSTDTQYF. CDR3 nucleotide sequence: TGTGCCAGCAGCCCAGACAGGGGACCTAGCACAGATACGCAGTATTTT.

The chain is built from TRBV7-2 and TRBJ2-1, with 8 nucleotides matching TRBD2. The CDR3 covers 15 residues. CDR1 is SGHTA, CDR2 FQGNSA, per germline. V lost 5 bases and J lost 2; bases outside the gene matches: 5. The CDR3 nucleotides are TGTGCCAGCAGCACCACTAGCGGAACCTACAATGAGCAGTTCTTC. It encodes CASSTTSGTYNEQFF.

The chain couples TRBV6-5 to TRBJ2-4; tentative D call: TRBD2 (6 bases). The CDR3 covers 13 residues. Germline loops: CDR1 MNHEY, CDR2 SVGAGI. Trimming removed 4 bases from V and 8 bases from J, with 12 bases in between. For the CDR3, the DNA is TGTGCCAGCAGTTTCGGAGGGTCGGACATTCAGTACTTC. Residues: CASSFGGSDIQYF.

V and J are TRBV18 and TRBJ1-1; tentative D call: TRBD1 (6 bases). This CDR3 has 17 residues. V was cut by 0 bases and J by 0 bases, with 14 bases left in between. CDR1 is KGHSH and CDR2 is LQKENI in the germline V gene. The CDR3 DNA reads TGTGCCAGCTCACCACCTGGGACAAGGTTCATGAACACTGAAGCTTTCTTT. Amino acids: CASSPPGTRFMNTEAFF.

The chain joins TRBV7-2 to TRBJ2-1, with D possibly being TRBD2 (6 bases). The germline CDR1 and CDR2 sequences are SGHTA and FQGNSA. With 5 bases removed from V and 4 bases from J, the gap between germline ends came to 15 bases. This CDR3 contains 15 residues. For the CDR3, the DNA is TGTGCCAGCAGCCCGCGTGGGAGCGGGTACAATGAGCAGTTCTTC. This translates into CASSPRGSGYNEQFF.

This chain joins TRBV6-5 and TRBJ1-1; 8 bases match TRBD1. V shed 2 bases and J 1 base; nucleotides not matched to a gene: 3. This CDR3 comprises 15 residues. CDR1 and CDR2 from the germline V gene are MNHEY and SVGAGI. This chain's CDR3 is CASSYRQGTNTEAFF. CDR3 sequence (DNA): TGTGCCAGCAGTTACAGACAGGGGACGAACACTGAAGCTTTCTTT.

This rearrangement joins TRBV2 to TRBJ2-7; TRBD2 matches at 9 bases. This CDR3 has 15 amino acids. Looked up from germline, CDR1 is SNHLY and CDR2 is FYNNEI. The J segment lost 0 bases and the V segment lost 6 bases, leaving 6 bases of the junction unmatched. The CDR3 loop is CASRAGLALSYEQYF. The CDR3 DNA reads TGTGCCAGCAGGGCCGGACTAGCGCTCTCCTACGAGCAGTACTTC.

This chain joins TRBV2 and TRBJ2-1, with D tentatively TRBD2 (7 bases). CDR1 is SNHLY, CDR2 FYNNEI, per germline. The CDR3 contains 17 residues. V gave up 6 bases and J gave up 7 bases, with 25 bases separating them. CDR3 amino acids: CASRKLVRVGGQNEQFF. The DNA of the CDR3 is TGTGCCAGCAGAAAACTAGTTCGTGTGGGGGGGCAAAATGAGCAGTTCTTC.

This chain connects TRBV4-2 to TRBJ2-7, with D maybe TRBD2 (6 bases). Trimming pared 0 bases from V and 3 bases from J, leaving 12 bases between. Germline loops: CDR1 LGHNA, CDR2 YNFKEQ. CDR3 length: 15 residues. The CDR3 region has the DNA TGTGCCAGCAGCCAAGACGTCGTGGGGGGCTACGAGCAGTACTTC. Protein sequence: CASSQDVVGGYEQYF.

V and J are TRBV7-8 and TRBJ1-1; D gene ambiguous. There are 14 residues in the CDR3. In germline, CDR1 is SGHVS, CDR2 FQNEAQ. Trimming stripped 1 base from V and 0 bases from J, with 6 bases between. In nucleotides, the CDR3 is TGTGCCAGCAGCTTAGGACTCATGAACACTGAAGCTTTCTTT. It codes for CASSLGLMNTEAFF.

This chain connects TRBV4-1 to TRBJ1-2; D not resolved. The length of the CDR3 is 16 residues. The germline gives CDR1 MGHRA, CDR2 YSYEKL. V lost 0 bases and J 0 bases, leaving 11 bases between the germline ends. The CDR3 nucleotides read TGCGCCAGCAGCCAAGATTTAACTAAAGCTAACTATGGCTACACCTTC. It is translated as CASSQDLTKANYGYTF.

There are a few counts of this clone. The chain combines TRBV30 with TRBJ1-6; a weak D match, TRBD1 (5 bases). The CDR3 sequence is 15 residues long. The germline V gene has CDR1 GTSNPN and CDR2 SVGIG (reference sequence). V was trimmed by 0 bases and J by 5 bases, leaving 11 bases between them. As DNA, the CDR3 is TGTGCCTGGAGTGTACAGGAGATTAATAATTCACCCCTCCACTTT. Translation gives CAWSVQEINNSPLHF.

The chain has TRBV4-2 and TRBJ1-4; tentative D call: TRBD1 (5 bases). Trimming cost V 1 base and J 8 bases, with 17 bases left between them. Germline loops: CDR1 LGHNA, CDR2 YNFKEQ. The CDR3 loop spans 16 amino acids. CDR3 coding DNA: TGTGCCAGCAGCCAAGGGACGGCGGGACTTTGGGAAAAACTGTTTTTT. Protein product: CASSQGTAGLWEKLFF.